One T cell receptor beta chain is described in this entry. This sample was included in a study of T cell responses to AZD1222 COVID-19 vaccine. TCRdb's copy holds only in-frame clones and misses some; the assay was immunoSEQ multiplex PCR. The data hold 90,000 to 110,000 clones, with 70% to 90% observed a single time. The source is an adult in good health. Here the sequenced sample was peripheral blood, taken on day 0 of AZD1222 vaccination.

This CDR3 reads CASSHQKGVYGYTF. As DNA, the CDR3 is TGTGCCAGCAGCCACCAAAAGGGAGTATATGGCTACACCTTC. The chain recombines TRBV3-1 (or the pseudogene TRBV3-2) with TRBJ1-2, with D uncertain. The V gene lost 3 bases and the J gene lost 5 bases, with 13 bases spanning the gap. The germline V gene encodes CDR1 LGHDT and CDR2 YNNKEL (reference sequence). The CDR3 has 14 residues.